The 10 T cell receptor beta chains given below trace back to one sample, sequenced in a study of cytomegalovirus exposure and HLA in healthy donors. Use of 60 Vbeta and 13 Jbeta primers characterized the PCR. The assay was immunoSEQ multiplex PCR, and TCRdb's table has in-frame clones only and misses some. The sample includes roughly 150,000 clones, 82% of them seen just once. Material: PBMCs. Receptor source: a woman between 45 and 65 years old in good health and CMV-seropositive.

The CDR3 loop reads CASSTDRGGNTIYF. DNA of the CDR3: TGTGCCAGCAGCACCGACAGGGGTGGAAACACCATATATTTT. The rearrangement links TRBV9 to TRBJ1-3; TRBD1 aligns across 8 bases. Germline CDR1 is SGDLS and CDR2 is YYNGEE. CDR3 length: 14 residues. V lost 4 bases to trimming and J lost 3 bases; unmatched junction nucleotides: 3.

This chain joins TRBV30 and TRBJ2-6; TRBD2 is a possible D gene (5 bases). The CDR3 is 15 residues long. V was shortened by 5 bases and J by 2 bases, with 13 bases between the two germline ends. Germline CDR1 and CDR2: GTSNPN and SVGIG (reference sequence). CDR3 nucleotides: TGTGCCTGGCTTCCGGGGTCCCCTGGGGCCAACGTCCTGACTTTC. Protein sequence: CAWLPGSPGANVLTF. Using reference TRBV30 and TRBJ2-6 for the parts outside the CDR3, the full variable domain is SQTIHQWPATLVQPVGSPLSLECTVEGTSNPNLYWYRQAAGRGLQLLFYSVGIGQISSEVPQNLSASRPQDRQFILSSKKLLLSDSGFYLCAWLPGSPGANVLTFGAGSRLTVL.

The chain links TRBV5-1 to TRBJ2-3, with 8 bases aligning to TRBD1. The CDR3 is 14 amino acids. Germline V lookup: CDR1 SGHRS, CDR2 YFSETQ. Losses at the gene ends were 2 bases for V and 2 bases for J; bases not matched to a gene: 1. The CDR3 protein is CASSLQGVTDTQYF. As DNA, the CDR3 is TGCGCCAGCAGCTTACAGGGGGTCACAGATACGCAGTATTTT.

The chain uses TRBV7-9 and TRBJ2-5, with D uncertain. The CDR3 is 12 amino acids. The germline V gene encodes CDR1 SEHNR and CDR2 FQNEAQ (reference sequence). V lost 5 bases to trimming and J lost 5 bases, with 9 bases between them. This CDR3 reads CASSAHGETQYF. The CDR3 bases are TGTGCCAGCAGCGCCCACGGGGAGACCCAGTACTTC.

The chain has TRBV6-5 and TRBJ1-6; D is perhaps TRBD1 (5 bases). Germline CDR1 MNHEY, CDR2 SVGAGI. V shed 4 bases and J shed 10 bases, with 14 bases lying between them. CDR3 length: 14 amino acids. CDR3 nucleotide sequence: TGTGCCAGCAGTTCCCAGGGTGGGTCATCACCCCTCCACTTT. It is translated as CASSSQGGSSPLHF.

The rearrangement joins TRBV5-6 to TRBJ2-7; D not resolved. The germline V gene encodes CDR1 SGHDT and CDR2 YYEEEE. The length of the CDR3 is 13 residues. The V end was cut by 3 bases, the J end by 2 bases, with 9 bases between. CDR3 DNA: TGTGCCAGCAGCTCCGGGTCCACCTACGAGCAGTACTTC. Protein product: CASSSGSTYEQYF.

Regarding this clone: In the same sample, other DNA sequences code for this CDR3. V is TRBV7-8 and J is TRBJ2-3, with D perhaps TRBD2 (7 bases). There are 15 residues in the CDR3. The V gene's germline CDR1 is SGHVS and CDR2 FQNEAQ. V was pared by 0 bases and J by 5 bases, with 12 bases between. CDR3: CASSLAGGLGDTQYF. CDR3 DNA: TGTGCCAGCAGCTTAGCGGGGGGGCTCGGAGATACGCAGTATTTT.

The chain uses TRBV7-6 and TRBJ2-3; 7 bases agree with TRBD1. Germline V gives CDR1 SGHVS, CDR2 FNYEAQ. The CDR3 has 12 residues. V gave up 3 bases and J gave up 9 bases; unmatched junction bases: 3. DNA of the CDR3: TGTGCCAGCAGCTTCGGGACAGCGACGCAGTATTTT. Amino acids: CASSFGTATQYF.

This clone showed up just a few times. This chain links TRBV6-1 with TRBJ1-1; 8 bases are shared with TRBD1. V shed 6 bases and J 6 bases; nucleotides not matched to a gene: 6. Germline V gene lookup returns CDR1 MNHNS and CDR2 SASEGT. The CDR3 length is 13 residues. CDR3 amino acids: CASRGQGVAEAFF. CDR3 in DNA: TGTGCCAGCAGAGGACAGGGTGTCGCTGAAGCTTTCTTT.

The V and J genes are TRBV7-2 and TRBJ2-7, with TRBD2 matching 10 bases. This CDR3 has 14 amino acids. The junction had 4 bases not matched to a gene; V was cut back by 4 bases and J by 4 bases. Germline-derived CDR1 and CDR2 are SGHTA and FQGNSA. The CDR3, as DNA: TGTGCCAGCAGCTCAGCGGGGGGGCCGTACGAGCAGTACTTC. It codes for CASSSAGGPYEQYF.